The 8 T cell receptor beta chains below all came from one sample that was sequenced in a study of CXCR3-negative and CXCR3-positive naive CD8 T cells. Study-level findings and limits: Naive cells that were CXCR3-positive had more hydrophobic TRB CDR3s (compared with CXCR3-negative naive cells).

Antigens of these TCRs are unknown. UMI-labeled 5' RACE TRB cDNA libraries were prepared from the cells. TCRdb re-called the 5' RACE reads; every CDR3 protein appears as one record, without DNA. This sample's table reports about 110,000 distinct CDR3 sequences. The sequencing sample was made of naive CXCR3+ CD8+ T cells from blood. This sample's subset: CD45RO-CCR7+CD27+CD95- naive CD8+ T cells expressing CXCR3 (TNR3+). The receptors here all came from a human donor in good health. Some clones in this sample may be carry-over from other donors' samples.

This chain joins TRBV6-6 and TRBJ2-7. Looked up from germline, CDR1 is MNHNY and CDR2 is SVGAGI (reference sequence). The CDR3 has 13 amino acids. The CDR3 spells CASSYASSYEQYF.

The gene calls are TRBV9 and TRBJ2-7; the TCRdb call, TRBD1, lacks DNA for checking. Germline-derived CDR1 and CDR2 are SGDLS and YYNGEE. The CDR3 loop spans 13 amino acids. CDR3 in amino acids: CASGPGQAYEQYF.

The V call is TRBV10-2, the J call TRBJ2-7; TCRdb reports TRBD2, a call that lacks DNA to check it against. The CDR3 has 16 residues. CDR1 and CDR2 from the germline V gene are WSHSY and SAAADI. This CDR3 is CASSDGGLLFSYEQYF.

This chain connects TRBV6-6 to TRBJ2-7; TCRdb's D call, TRBD2, is unchecked because there is no DNA. Germline CDR1 reads MNHNY; CDR2 reads SVGAGI (reference sequence). The CDR3 contains 15 residues. This chain's CDR3 is CASSYPGTSVSEQYF.

CDR3 region: CSVEGLNYGYTF. The J gene is TRBJ1-2, the V gene TRBV29-1. The CDR3 loop spans 12 amino acids. The germline CDR1 and CDR2 sequences are SQVTM and ANQGSEA. Using reference TRBV29-1 and TRBJ1-2 for the parts outside the CDR3, the full variable domain is SAVISQKPSRDICQRGTSLTIQCQVDSQVTMMFWYRQQPGQSLTLIATANQGSEATYESGFVIDKFPISRPNLTFSTLTVSNMSPEDSSIYLCSVEGLNYGYTFGSGTRLTVV.

The genes are TRBV5-1 and TRBJ2-7; TCRdb gives TRBD1 as the D gene, but with no DNA this cannot be confirmed. The CDR3 length is 15 residues. Germline V gene lookup returns CDR1 SGHRS and CDR2 YFSETQ. The CDR3 region is CASSERYGTVYEQYF.

The rearrangement joins TRBV28 to TRBJ1-1; TCRdb's D gene call, TRBD1, goes unchecked for lack of DNA. The CDR3 loop spans 13 amino acids. Germline CDR1 and CDR2: MDHEN and SYDVKM. The CDR3 sequence: CASSLSQGTEAFF.

The V and J genes are TRBV12-3 or TRBV12-4 and TRBJ2-2; TCRdb's D gene call, TRBD1, goes unchecked for lack of DNA. The CDR3 loop spans 15 amino acids. The CDR3 here is CASSWDRGNTGELFF.